This is a list of T cell receptor beta chains from one sample in a study of blood T cells in healthy people across ages. Via MiXCR, TCRdb re-called the 5' RACE reads, giving one row per CDR3 protein. The sample records 800,000 to 950,000 distinct CDR3 sequences, roughly 35% being singletons. Sequenced sample: blood. The source is a young man in good health. The CDR3 runs from the conserved cysteine through the conserved F or W. The D gene is left open where the match is weak. Part of the rows lack a size; the others show once, few, many or a class for expanded clones.

>TRBJ1-2|few|.|TRBV10-3
CAINTQVSDGYTF
TGTGCCATCAACACACAGGTATCGGATGGCTACACCTTC
>TRBJ2-1|many|TRBD2|TRBV10-3
CAIRIAGGYNEQFF
TGTGCCATCAGGATAGCGGGGGGTTACAATGAGCAGTTCTTC
>TRBJ1-2|many|.|TRBV20-1
CSASPGLSYGYTF
TGCAGTGCTAGCCCGGGGCTGAGCTATGGCTACACCTTC
>TRBJ1-4|few|.|TRBV7-2
CASSPQTGSREKLFF
TGTGCCAGCAGCCCCCAGACAGGCTCTAGAGAAAAACTGTTTTTT
>TRBJ2-1|few|TRBD2|TRBV20-1
CSARDQRGVENEQFF
TGCAGTGCTAGAGATCAGCGGGGGGTCGAGAATGAGCAGTTCTTC
>TRBJ1-5|.|.|TRBV7-2
CANSLVRGSNQPQHF
TGTGCCAACAGCTTAGTCAGGGGTAGCAATCAGCCCCAGCATTTT
>TRBJ1-2|.|.|TRBV10-3
CAISEGRWEYGYTF
TGTGCCATCAGTGAGGGGAGGTGGGAGTATGGCTACACCTTC
>TRBJ2-3|few|TRBD1|TRBV7-3
CASSLEGGVPDTQYF
TGTGCCAGCAGCTTAGAAGGGGGCGTCCCAGATACGCAGTATTTT
>TRBJ2-1|.|.|TRBV5-6
CASSLGTISYNVQFF
TGTGCCAGCAGCCTTGGGACGATCTCCTACAATGTGCAGTTCTTC
>TRBJ1-1|.|TRBD1|TRBV6-5
CASSLTGMGTEAFF
TGTGCCAGCAGTTTGACAGGGATGGGTACTGAAGCTTTCTTT
>TRBJ2-5|.|.|TRBV7-9
CASSLNSGEGLTMETQYF
TGTGCCAGCAGCCTTAATTCGGGGGAAGGCCTTACGATGGAGACCCAGTACTTC
>TRBJ1-1|few|.|TRBV10-3
CAIRTAGQSGAFF
TGTGCCATCAGGACCGCCGGACAGAGTGGAGCTTTCTTT
>TRBJ2-5|many|.|TRBV14
CASSQGYSETQYF
TGTGCCAGCAGCCAAGGGTATTCGGAGACCCAGTACTTC
>TRBJ1-2|many|.|TRBV29-1
CSVPKRGGYTF
TGCAGCGTCCCAAAGCGGGGGGGCTACACCTTC
>TRBJ2-3|.|.|TRBV9
CASGNTQYF
TGTGCCAGCGGCAATACGCAGTATTTT
>TRBJ2-1|.|TRBD2|TRBV20-1
CSASGRSGGTAGEQFF
TGCAGTGCTAGTGGCAGGAGCGGGGGTACTGCGGGCGAGCAGTTCTTC
>TRBJ1-2|few|.|TRBV7-2
CASSSTWSYTF
TGTGCCAGCAGCTCAACATGGAGCTACACCTTC
>TRBJ2-6|.|TRBD1|TRBV20-1
CSASGWGQGYSGANVLTF
TGCAGTGCTAGTGGGTGGGGACAGGGATACTCTGGGGCCAACGTCCTGACTTTC
>TRBJ1-1|.|.|TRBV10-3
CAIGPAGNTEAFF
TGTGCCATCGGTCCCGCGGGGAACACTGAAGCTTTCTTT
>TRBJ2-5|.|.|TRBV5-4
CASSFFRVETQYF
TGTGCCAGCAGCTTCTTCAGGGTAGAGACCCAGTACTTC
>TRBJ1-5|.|.|TRBV12-3/TRBV12-4
CASSLGQGLDRFQPQHF
TGTGCCAGCAGTTTAGGCCAGGGGTTAGATAGGTTTCAGCCCCAGCATTTT
>TRBJ2-6|.|.|TRBV29-1
CSVEGLGTGANVLTF
TGCAGCGTTGAAGGGTTAGGAACTGGGGCCAACGTCCTGACTTTC
>TRBJ1-4|.|.|TRBV15
CATSRDGGATNEKLFF
TGTGCCACCAGCAGAGATGGGGGTGCAACTAATGAAAAACTGTTTTTT
>TRBJ2-2|once|TRBD2|TRBV24-1
CATSDSRTSGGAGELFF
TGTGCCACCAGTGACTCTCGGACTAGCGGGGGGGCCGGGGAGCTGTTTTTT
>TRBJ1-5|few|.|TRBV20-1
CSARDGETNQPQHF
TGCAGTGCTAGAGATGGGGAGACCAATCAGCCCCAGCATTTT
>TRBJ2-3|.|.|TRBV19
CASSGPDTQYF
TGTGCCAGCTCCGGGCCAGATACGCAGTATTTT
>TRBJ2-2|few|.|TRBV12-3/TRBV12-4
CASSWQANTGELFF
TGTGCCAGCAGTTGGCAGGCGAACACCGGGGAGCTGTTTTTT
>TRBJ2-7|many|TRBD2|TRBV20-1
CSARDPSSGGPYEQYF
TGCAGTGCTAGAGACCCCTCTAGCGGGGGGCCCTACGAGCAGTACTTC
>TRBJ1-6|.|.|TRBV4-2
CASSPEKSSYNSPPHF
TGTGCCAGCAGCCCTGAAAAGAGCTCCTATAATTCACCCCCCCACTTT
>TRBJ1-2|few|.|TRBV14
CASSQGWLGYTF
TGTGCCAGCAGCCAAGGGTGGCTGGGATACACCTTC
>TRBJ1-4|.|.|TRBV12-5
CASGLPPREYLGREKLFF
TGTGCTAGTGGTTTACCACCACGCGAGTATTTAGGGCGAGAAAAACTGTTTTTT
>TRBJ1-2|.|TRBD1|TRBV9
CASSGTTGWGGYTF
TGTGCCAGCAGCGGTACGACAGGGTGGGGCGGCTACACCTTC
>TRBJ2-3|.|TRBD1|TRBV18
CASSPDVGRGPDTQYF
TGTGCCAGCTCACCAGACGTGGGCAGGGGGCCAGATACGCAGTATTTT
>TRBJ1-4|.|TRBD1|TRBV5-6
CASTKRTGDNEKLFF
TGTGCCAGCACCAAAAGGACAGGGGATAATGAAAAACTGTTTTTT
>TRBJ2-7|few|TRBD1|TRBV7-9
CASSSTGTGDYEQYF
TGTGCCAGCAGCTCAACCGGGACAGGGGACTACGAGCAGTACTTC
>TRBJ2-7|many|.|TRBV27
CASFGGYEQYF
TGTGCCAGCTTCGGGGGCTACGAGCAGTACTTC
>TRBJ2-3|.|.|TRBV20-1
CSTNDPGDNTDTQYF
TGCAGTACTAACGACCCAGGGGACAACACAGATACGCAGTATTTT
>TRBJ1-1|.|.|TRBV5-1
CASRQLMNTEAFF
TGCGCCAGCAGACAACTTATGAACACTGAAGCTTTCTTT
>TRBJ1-1|few|.|TRBV20-1
CSANKQGMNTEAFF
TGCAGTGCCAACAAACAGGGCATGAACACTGAAGCTTTCTTT
>TRBJ2-3|.|.|TRBV6-5
CASSLQGQGAADTQYF
TGTGCCAGCAGCCTGCAGGGCCAAGGGGCAGCAGATACGCAGTATTTT
>TRBJ2-6|.|.|TRBV7-3
CASSLTTAESGANVLTF
TGTGCCAGCAGCTTAACAACCGCGGAATCTGGGGCCAACGTCCTGACTTTC
>TRBJ1-4|.|TRBD1|TRBV29-1
CSATGGGEKLFF
TGCAGCGCAACAGGGGGAGGTGAAAAACTGTTTTTT
>TRBJ2-1|.|TRBD2|TRBV3-1
CASSHDKGLVGHSEQFF
TGTGCCAGCAGCCACGACAAGGGACTAGTGGGGCATAGTGAGCAGTTCTTC
>TRBJ2-5|few|TRBD1|TRBV5-1
CASSKTGGGEQYF
TGCGCCAGCAGCAAAACAGGGGGTGGTGAGCAGTACTTC
>TRBJ2-1|.|.|TRBV9
CASSLTWGGPYNEQFF
TGTGCCAGCAGCCTGACTTGGGGAGGACCGTACAATGAGCAGTTCTTC
>TRBJ2-1|many|TRBD2|TRBV29-1
CSVEALAGRSYNEQFF
TGCAGCGTTGAAGCCCTAGCGGGGAGGTCCTACAATGAGCAGTTCTTC
>TRBJ2-5|many|.|TRBV5-1
CASSLNNQETQYF
TGCGCCAGCAGCTTGAACAACCAAGAGACCCAGTACTTC
>TRBJ2-7|.|TRBD1|TRBV29-1
CSVRGQGIDEQYF
TGCAGCGTTAGGGGACAGGGGATCGACGAGCAGTACTTC
>TRBJ1-2|.|TRBD1|TRBV7-9
CTSSLVVGQGSSGDGYTF
TGTACCAGCAGCTTAGTAGTGGGACAGGGGTCCAGTGGGGATGGCTACACCTTC
>TRBJ2-3|.|.|TRBV10-3
CAIRRQVSTDTQYF
TGTGCCATCAGAAGACAGGTTAGCACAGATACGCAGTATTTT